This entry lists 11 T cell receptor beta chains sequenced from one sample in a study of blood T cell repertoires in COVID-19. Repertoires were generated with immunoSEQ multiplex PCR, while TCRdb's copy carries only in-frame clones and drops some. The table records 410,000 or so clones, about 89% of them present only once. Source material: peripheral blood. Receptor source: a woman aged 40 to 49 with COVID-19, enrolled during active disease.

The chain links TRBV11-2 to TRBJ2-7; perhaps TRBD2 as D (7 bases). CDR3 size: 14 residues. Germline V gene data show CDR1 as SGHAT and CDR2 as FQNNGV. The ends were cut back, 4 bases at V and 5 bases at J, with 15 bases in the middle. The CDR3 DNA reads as TGTGCCAGCAGCTCTACAGGGACTACGGACGAGCAGTACTTC. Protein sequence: CASSSTGTTDEQYF.

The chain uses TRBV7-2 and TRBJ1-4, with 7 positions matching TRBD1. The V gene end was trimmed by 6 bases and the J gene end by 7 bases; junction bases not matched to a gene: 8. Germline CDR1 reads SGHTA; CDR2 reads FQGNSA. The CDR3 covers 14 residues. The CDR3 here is CASSPRAGGEKLFF. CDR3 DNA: TGTGCCAGCAGTCCCAGGGCAGGGGGTGAAAAACTGTTTTTT.

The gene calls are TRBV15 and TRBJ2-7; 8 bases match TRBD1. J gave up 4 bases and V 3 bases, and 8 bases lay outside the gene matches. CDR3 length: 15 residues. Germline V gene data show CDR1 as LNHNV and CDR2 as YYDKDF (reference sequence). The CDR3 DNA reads TGTGCCACCAGCAGGGACGGGACAGGTTGGTACGAGCAGTACTTC. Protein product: CATSRDGTGWYEQYF. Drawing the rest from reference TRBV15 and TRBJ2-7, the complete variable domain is DAMVIQNPRYQVTQFGKPVTLSCSQTLNHNVMYWYQQKSSQAPKLLFHYYDKDFNNEADTPDNFQSRRPNTSFCFLDIRSPGLGDTAMYLCATSRDGTGWYEQYFGPGTRLTVT.

The CDR3 nucleotides read TGTGCCAGCAGCGCCCTGAACAGGGGAACACAGCGCGAGCAGTACTTC. Its protein is CASSALNRGTQREQYF. The V and J genes are TRBV16 and TRBJ2-7; 7 bases line up with TRBD1. V shed 5 bases, J shed 6 bases, and the junction held 16 bases outside the gene matches. Germline lookup yields CDR1 KGHSY and CDR2 FQNENV. The CDR3 consists of 16 residues. Complete variable domain (other parts from reference TRBV16 and TRBJ2-7): GEEVAQTPKHLVRGEGQKAKLYCAPIKGHSYVFWYQQVLKNEFKFLISFQNENVFDETGMPKERFSAKCLPNSPCSLEIQATKLEDSAVYFCASSALNRGTQREQYFGPGTRLTVT.

The CDR3 sequence is CASSARGGTGYTF. The CDR3 DNA reads TGTGCCAGCAGCGCACGCGGCGGGACCGGCTACACCTTC. The rearrangement links TRBV7-3 to TRBJ1-2, with D possibly matching TRBD1 (5 bases). The CDR3 totals 13 residues. CDR1 and CDR2 (germline): SGHTA, FQGTGA. The ends were cut back, 5 bases at V and 8 bases at J, with 15 bases in the middle. The variable domain in full, completed from reference TRBV7-3 and TRBJ1-2, reads GAGVSQTPSNKVTEKGKYVELRCDPISGHTALYWYRQSLGQGPEFLIYFQGTGAADDSGLPNDRFFAVRPEGSVSTLKIQRTERGDSAVYLCASSARGGTGYTFGSGTRLTVV.

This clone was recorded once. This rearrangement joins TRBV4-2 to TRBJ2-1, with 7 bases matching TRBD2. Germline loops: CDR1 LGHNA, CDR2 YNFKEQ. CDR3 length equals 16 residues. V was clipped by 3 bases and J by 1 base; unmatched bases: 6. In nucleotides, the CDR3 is TGTGCCAGCAGCCAGGAACTAGCGCAATCCTACAATGAGCAGTTCTTC. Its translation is CASSQELAQSYNEQFF.

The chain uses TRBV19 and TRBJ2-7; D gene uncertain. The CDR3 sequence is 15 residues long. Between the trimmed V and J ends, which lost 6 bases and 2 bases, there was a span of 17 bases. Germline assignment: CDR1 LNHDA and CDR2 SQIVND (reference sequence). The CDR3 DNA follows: TGTGCCAGTAGGTCTCTTAGCTTACCCACCTACGAGCAGTACTTC. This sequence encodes CASRSLSLPTYEQYF.

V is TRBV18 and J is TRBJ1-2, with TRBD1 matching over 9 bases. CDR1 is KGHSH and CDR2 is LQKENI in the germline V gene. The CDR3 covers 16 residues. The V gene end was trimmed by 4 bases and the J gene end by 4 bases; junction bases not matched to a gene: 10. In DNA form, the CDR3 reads TGTGCCAGCTCACGAGGACAGGGGTCAGGCGGCTATGGCTACACCTTC. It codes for CASSRGQGSGGYGYTF.

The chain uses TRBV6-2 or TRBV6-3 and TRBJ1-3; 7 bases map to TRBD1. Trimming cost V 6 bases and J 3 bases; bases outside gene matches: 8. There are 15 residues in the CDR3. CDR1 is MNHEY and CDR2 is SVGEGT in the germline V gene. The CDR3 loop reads CASSSDRANGNTIYF. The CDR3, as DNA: TGTGCCAGCAGCTCCGACAGGGCGAATGGAAACACCATATATTTT.

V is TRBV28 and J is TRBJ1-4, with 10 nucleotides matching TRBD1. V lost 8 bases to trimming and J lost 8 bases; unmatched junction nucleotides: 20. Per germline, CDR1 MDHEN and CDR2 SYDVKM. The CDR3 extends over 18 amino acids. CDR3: CASGLRRGQGPGREKLFF. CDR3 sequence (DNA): TGTGCCAGCGGTCTACGAAGGGGACAGGGGCCGGGGAGGGAAAAACTGTTTTTT.

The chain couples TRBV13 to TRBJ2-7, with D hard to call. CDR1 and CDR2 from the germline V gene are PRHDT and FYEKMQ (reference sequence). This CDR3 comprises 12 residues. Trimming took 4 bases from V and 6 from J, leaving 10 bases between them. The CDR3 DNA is TGTGCCAGCAGCTCCCGTCAGGCCGAGCAGTACTTC. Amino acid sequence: CASSSRQAEQYF.